The table lists the clone carrying this T cell receptor beta chain with a few counts. The data belong to a study of T-cell reconstitution after alpha-beta-depleted transplantation in children. The CDR3 is made up of 15 amino acids. Germline trimming cut 3 bases from V and 0 bases from J; bases unmatched to any gene: 2. Germline V lookup: CDR1 SNHLY, CDR2 FYNNEI. The TCRbeta library incorporated unique molecular identifiers. TCRdb redid the calling of the PCR reads with MiXCR, one entry per CDR3 protein. Altogether 250,000 to 300,000 distinct CDR3 sequences are present, over 8% being singletons, with the ten largest covering roughly a tenth.

This chain connects TRBV2 to TRBJ2-1; 7 bases are shared with TRBD1. The sequenced sample was PBMCs from the stem cell graft donor, obtained from the stem cell graft. The TCR comes from a human donor who donated a stem cell graft to a child with SCID. Written as DNA, the CDR3 is TGTGCCAGCAGTGAGGGACAGAGCTCCTACAATGAGCAGTTCTTC. The encoded protein is CASSEGQSSYNEQFF. Full variable domain (remainder filled in from reference TRBV2 and TRBJ2-1): EPEVTQTPSHQVTQMGQEVILRCVPISNHLYFYWYRQILGQKVEFLVSFYNNEISEKSEIFDDQFSVERPDGSNFTLKIRSTKLEDSAMYFCASSEGQSSYNEQFFGPGTRLTVL.